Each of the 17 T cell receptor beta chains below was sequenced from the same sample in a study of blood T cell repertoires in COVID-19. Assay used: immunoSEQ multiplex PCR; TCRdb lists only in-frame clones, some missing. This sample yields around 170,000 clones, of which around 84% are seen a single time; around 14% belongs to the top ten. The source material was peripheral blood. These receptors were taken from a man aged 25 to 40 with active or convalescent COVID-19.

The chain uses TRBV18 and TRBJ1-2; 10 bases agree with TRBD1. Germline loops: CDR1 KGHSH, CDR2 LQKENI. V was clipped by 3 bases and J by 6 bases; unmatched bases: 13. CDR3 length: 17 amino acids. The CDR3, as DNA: TGTGCCAGCTCACCCCCTACCGGGACAGGGGCAGAGGATGGCTACACCTTC. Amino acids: CASSPPTGTGAEDGYTF.

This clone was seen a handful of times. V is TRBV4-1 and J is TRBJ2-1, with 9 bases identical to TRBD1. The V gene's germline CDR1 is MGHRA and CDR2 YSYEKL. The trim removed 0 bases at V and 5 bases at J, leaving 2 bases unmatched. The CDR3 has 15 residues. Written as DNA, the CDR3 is TGCGCCAGCAGCCAAGATCGGACAGGGGACAATGAGCAGTTCTTC. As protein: CASSQDRTGDNEQFF.

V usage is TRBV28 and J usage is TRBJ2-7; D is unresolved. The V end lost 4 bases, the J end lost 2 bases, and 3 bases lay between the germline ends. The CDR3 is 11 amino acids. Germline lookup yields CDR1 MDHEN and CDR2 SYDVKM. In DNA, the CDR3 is TGTGCCAGCAGTTCTCCCTACGAGCAGTACGTC. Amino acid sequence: CASSSPYEQYV.

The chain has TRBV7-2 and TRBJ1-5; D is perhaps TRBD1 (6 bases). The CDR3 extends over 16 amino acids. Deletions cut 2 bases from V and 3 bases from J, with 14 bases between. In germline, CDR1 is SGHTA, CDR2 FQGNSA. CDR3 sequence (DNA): TGTGCCAGCAGCTTATCTGGCGGGGGCAACAATCAGCCCCAGCATTTT. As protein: CASSLSGGGNNQPQHF.

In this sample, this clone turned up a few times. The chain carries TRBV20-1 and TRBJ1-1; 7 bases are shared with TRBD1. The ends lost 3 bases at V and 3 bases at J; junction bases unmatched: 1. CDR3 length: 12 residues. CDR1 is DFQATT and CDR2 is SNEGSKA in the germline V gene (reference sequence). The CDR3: CSASTGDTEAFF. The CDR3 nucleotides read TGCAGTGCTAGTACAGGGGACACTGAAGCTTTCTTT.

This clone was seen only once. The CDR3 nucleotides are TGTGCCAGCAGCCAAGATGTTAGTAGGTACTCCCGGGAGAGGCTAACCAAAAACATTCAGTACTTC. Its translation: CASSQDVSRYSRERLTKNIQYF. The chain uses TRBV3-1 (or the pseudogene TRBV3-2) and TRBJ2-4; a weak D match, TRBD2 (6 bases). The CDR3 sequence is 22 residues long. Germline V CDR1 and CDR2: LGHDT, YNNKEL (reference sequence). Trimming removed 0 bases at V and 2 bases at J, with 29 bases between.

The CDR3: CASSVATGGYTF. The DNA for the CDR3 is TGTGCCAGCAGCGTAGCCACAGGCGGCTACACCTTC. The rearrangement links TRBV9 to TRBJ1-2; perhaps TRBD1 as D (5 bases). The CDR3 has 12 residues. Germline assignment: CDR1 SGDLS and CDR2 YYNGEE. Trimming cost V 0 bases and J 8 bases, with 8 bases left between them.

In DNA, the CDR3 is TGTGCCAGCAGCCCGGAACCCCAAGTGCTATTCCCGGGCAGGGGCTATGGCTACACCTTC. This gives the protein CASSPEPQVLFPGRGYGYTF. The chain links TRBV6-4 to TRBJ1-2; D possibly corresponds to TRBD1 (6 bases). This CDR3 has 20 residues. Germline CDR1 and CDR2: MRHNA and SNTAGT. V lost 6 bases and J lost 4, with 33 bases in between.

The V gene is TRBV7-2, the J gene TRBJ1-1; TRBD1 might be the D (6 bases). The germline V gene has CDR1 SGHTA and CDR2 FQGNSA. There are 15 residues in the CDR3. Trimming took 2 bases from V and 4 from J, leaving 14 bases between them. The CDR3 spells CASSLNAPGVTEAFF. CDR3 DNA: TGTGCCAGCAGCTTAAATGCCCCAGGGGTCACTGAAGCTTTCTTT.

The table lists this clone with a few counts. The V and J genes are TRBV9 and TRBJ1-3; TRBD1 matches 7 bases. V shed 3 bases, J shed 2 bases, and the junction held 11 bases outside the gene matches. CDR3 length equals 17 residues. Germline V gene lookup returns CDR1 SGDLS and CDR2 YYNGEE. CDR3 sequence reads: CASSEKTGRSPGNTIYF. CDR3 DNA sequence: TGTGCCAGCAGCGAGAAGACAGGGAGGTCTCCTGGAAACACCATATATTTT.

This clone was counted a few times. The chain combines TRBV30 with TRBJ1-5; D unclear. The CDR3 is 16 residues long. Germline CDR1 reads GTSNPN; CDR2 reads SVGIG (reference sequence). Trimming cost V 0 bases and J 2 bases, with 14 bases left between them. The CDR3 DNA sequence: TGTGCCTGGAGTGTACAATACGGGAAACGCAATCAGCCCCAGCATTTT. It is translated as CAWSVQYGKRNQPQHF.

Written as DNA, the CDR3 is TGTGCCTGGACTACTAGCGGGGAGCAGTACTTC. Residues: CAWTTSGEQYF. The chain has TRBV30 and TRBJ2-7, with 9 bases matching TRBD2. This CDR3 is built from 11 residues. Germline V CDR1 and CDR2: GTSNPN, SVGIG (reference sequence). V lost 4 bases to trimming and J lost 7 bases; unmatched junction nucleotides: 2.

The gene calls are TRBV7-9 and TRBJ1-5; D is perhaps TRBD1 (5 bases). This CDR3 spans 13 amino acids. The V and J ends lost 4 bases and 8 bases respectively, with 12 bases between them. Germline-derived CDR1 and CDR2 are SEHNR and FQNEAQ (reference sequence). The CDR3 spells CASSSSGLEPQHF. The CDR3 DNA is TGTGCCAGCAGCTCATCAGGGCTTGAGCCCCAGCATTTT.

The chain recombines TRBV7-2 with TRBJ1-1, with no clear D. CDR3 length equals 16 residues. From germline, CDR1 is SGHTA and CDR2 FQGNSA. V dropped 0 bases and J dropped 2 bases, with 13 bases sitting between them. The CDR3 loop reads CASSLAPGLLNTEAFF. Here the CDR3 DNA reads TGTGCCAGCAGCTTAGCGCCAGGCCTCTTAAACACTGAAGCTTTCTTT.

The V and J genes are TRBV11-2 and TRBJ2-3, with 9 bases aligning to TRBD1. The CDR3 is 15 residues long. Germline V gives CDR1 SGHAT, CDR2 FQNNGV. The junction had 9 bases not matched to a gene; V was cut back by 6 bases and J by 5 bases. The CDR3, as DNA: TGTGCCAGCAGGGACAGGGGCCGAGGGGGAGATACGCAGTATTTT. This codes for CASRDRGRGGDTQYF.

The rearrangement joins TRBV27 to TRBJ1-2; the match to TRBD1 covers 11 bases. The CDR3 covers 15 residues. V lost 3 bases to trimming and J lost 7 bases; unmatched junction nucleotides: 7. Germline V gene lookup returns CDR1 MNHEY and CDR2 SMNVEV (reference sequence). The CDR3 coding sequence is TGTGCCAGCAGTTTGAACGGACAGGGGGCGGGTGGCTACACCTTC. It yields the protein CASSLNGQGAGGYTF.

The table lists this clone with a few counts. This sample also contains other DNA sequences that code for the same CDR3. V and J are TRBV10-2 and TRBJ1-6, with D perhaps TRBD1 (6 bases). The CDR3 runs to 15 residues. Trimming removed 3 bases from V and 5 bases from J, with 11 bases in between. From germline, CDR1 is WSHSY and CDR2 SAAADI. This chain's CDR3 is CASSDGGANNSPLHF. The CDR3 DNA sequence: TGCGCCAGCAGTGATGGGGGCGCGAATAATTCACCCCTCCACTTT.